One sample yielded the 2 T cell receptor beta chains listed below, sequenced in a study of cytomegalovirus exposure and HLA in healthy donors. The study ran its PCR with 60 Vbeta and 13 Jbeta primers. Measured with immunoSEQ multiplex PCR; TCRdb has only the in-frame clones, and not every one. The record lists over 100,000 clones, of which the ten most abundant hold under 2%. The sample comprised PBMCs. Receptors originate from a woman between 35 and 50 years old in good health and CMV-seropositive.

The chain uses TRBV7-9 and TRBJ2-5; 8 bases agree with TRBD1. Germline-derived CDR1 and CDR2 are SEHNR and FQNEAQ (reference sequence). V gave up 5 bases and J gave up 7 bases; unmatched junction bases: 12. The CDR3 is 15 residues long. The CDR3, as DNA: TGTGCCAGCAGCCCCGGGACAGGCCTTGGAGGGACCCAGTACTTC. It encodes CASSPGTGLGGTQYF.

This rearrangement joins TRBV5-1 to TRBJ2-1, with TRBD2 as a possible D gene (6 bases). Germline V gene lookup returns CDR1 SGHRS and CDR2 YFSETQ. The CDR3 consists of 16 residues. V gave up 4 bases and J gave up 7 bases, with 21 bases separating them. This CDR3 is CASSPYGTGERNEQFF. The DNA of the CDR3 is TGCGCCAGCAGCCCCTATGGGACGGGAGAGCGGAATGAGCAGTTCTTC.